Presented here are 21 T cell receptor beta chains from one specimen sequenced in a study of T cell responses to AZD1222 COVID-19 vaccine. Assay used: immunoSEQ multiplex PCR; TCRdb lists only in-frame clones, some missing. The table has 180,000 or so clones, over 85% seen once. The sample was peripheral blood, taken 28 days after the second dose of the MenACWY control vaccine. Source of these receptors: an adult who received the MenACWY meningococcal vaccine as a control.

The genes are TRBV20-1 and TRBJ2-5, with D uncertain. V was cut by 5 bases and J by 3 bases, with 4 bases left in between. The CDR3 totals 10 residues. Germline assignment: CDR1 DFQATT and CDR2 SNEGSKA (reference sequence). The CDR3 bases are TGCAGTGCTCTAAAAGAGACCCAGTACTTC. The encoded protein is CSALKETQYF.

V gene TRBV5-1 combines with J gene TRBJ2-1, with D perhaps being TRBD1 or TRBD2 (6 bases each). CDR3 size: 14 residues. The V end was cut by 2 bases, the J end by 3 bases, with 9 bases between. The germline gives CDR1 SGHRS, CDR2 YFSETQ. The CDR3 loop is CASSFGGLYNEQFF. The DNA for the CDR3 is TGCGCCAGCAGCTTCGGGGGCCTCTACAATGAGCAGTTCTTC.

V and J are TRBV28 and TRBJ1-2; D may be TRBD1 (5 bases). The germline CDR1 and CDR2 sequences are MDHEN and SYDVKM. V lost 2 bases and J 5 bases, leaving 6 bases between the germline ends. This CDR3 spans 12 amino acids. CDR3 DNA sequence: TGTGCCAGCAGTTTAAGACAGTATGGCTACACCTTC. Translation gives CASSLRQYGYTF.

This sequence joins TRBV5-1 and TRBJ1-1, with a weak D call TRBD1 (5 bases). The ends were cut back, 0 bases at V and 4 bases at J, with 16 bases in the middle. The germline V gene has CDR1 SGHRS and CDR2 YFSETQ. CDR3 length equals 16 residues. The CDR3 sequence is CASSLDVRAPGTEAFF. The CDR3, as DNA: TGCGCCAGCAGCTTGGACGTCAGGGCCCCGGGCACTGAAGCTTTCTTT.

The chain carries TRBV12-3 or TRBV12-4 and TRBJ1-3; D is ambiguous. Trimming shortened V by 6 bases and J by 0 bases, and 6 bases separated the two germline ends. The CDR3 is 13 amino acids. The CDR3 DNA sequence: TGTGCCAGCAGAGGAATCTCTGGAAACACCATATATTTT. It yields the protein CASRGISGNTIYF.

The V gene is TRBV30, the J gene TRBJ1-2; tentative D call: TRBD1 (6 bases). This CDR3 has 12 residues. Trimming stripped 8 bases from V and 4 bases from J, with 14 bases between. Germline V gives CDR1 GTSNPN, CDR2 SVGIG (reference sequence). CDR3 sequence: CAGGRGSYGYTF. The CDR3, as DNA: TGTGCCGGGGGGAGGGGGAGCTATGGCTACACCTTC.

The rearrangement joins TRBV5-1 to TRBJ1-4, with D perhaps matching TRBD1 (6 bases). The CDR3 extends over 15 amino acids. The V end was cut by 4 bases, the J end by 3 bases, with 13 bases between. Per germline, CDR1 SGHRS and CDR2 YFSETQ. The CDR3 is CASSPRTDSNEKLFF. The CDR3 DNA follows: TGCGCCAGCAGCCCCCGGACAGACTCTAATGAAAAACTGTTTTTT.

The chain links TRBV28 to TRBJ1-2, with D possibly matching TRBD1 (5 bases). The CDR3 is 14 amino acids. The V end lost 5 bases, the J end lost 2 bases, and 12 bases lay between the germline ends. Germline V gene data show CDR1 as MDHEN and CDR2 as SYDVKM. CDR3 region: CASSQGGQNYGYTF. In nucleotides, the CDR3 is TGTGCCAGCAGTCAGGGAGGCCAGAACTATGGCTACACCTTC.

The chain has TRBV30 and TRBJ1-6; possible D gene TRBD1, 6 bases. V was cut by 6 bases and J by 9 bases, with 15 bases left in between. The CDR3 is 13 residues long. CDR1 is GTSNPN and CDR2 is SVGIG in the germline V gene (reference sequence). DNA of the CDR3: TGTGCCTGCAACAGGGTCGGCCTTTCACCCCTCCACTTT. Encoded protein: CACNRVGLSPLHF.

The genes are TRBV10-2 and TRBJ1-2, with unresolved D. Germline V gene lookup returns CDR1 WSHSY and CDR2 SAAADI. This CDR3 is built from 14 residues. The V gene lost 3 bases and the J gene lost 0 bases, with 8 bases spanning the gap. CDR3 nucleotide sequence: TGCGCCAGCAGTGAAGGCAGAACTAACTATGGCTACACCTTC. Its translation is CASSEGRTNYGYTF.

The chain couples TRBV19 to TRBJ1-6, with D perhaps matching TRBD1 (5 bases). Germline CDR1 is LNHDA and CDR2 is SQIVND (reference sequence). V was cut by 1 base and J by 0 bases, with 7 bases left in between. CDR3 length equals 16 residues. CDR3 residues: CASSIGQSSYNSPLHF. The CDR3 nucleotides read TGTGCCAGTAGTATAGGACAGAGCTCCTATAATTCACCCCTCCACTTT.

V gene TRBV28 combines with J gene TRBJ1-2; D unclear. The CDR3 length is 15 residues. Trimming shortened V by 3 bases and J by 7 bases, and 18 bases separated the two germline ends. Germline V gene data show CDR1 as MDHEN and CDR2 as SYDVKM. The chain's CDR3 is CASSFRTGRRAGYTF. The CDR3 nucleotides read TGTGCCAGCAGTTTTCGGACGGGCCGACGGGCTGGCTACACCTTC.

The gene calls are TRBV27 and TRBJ1-6, with D possibly being TRBD1 (6 bases). The CDR3 is 16 amino acids. Per the germline V gene, CDR1 is MNHEY and CDR2 is SMNVEV (reference sequence). V lost 5 bases and J lost 9, with 20 bases in between. CDR3 residues: CASSPLNRERSSPLHF. The CDR3, as DNA: TGTGCCAGCAGTCCCCTTAACAGGGAACGGAGTTCACCCCTCCACTTT.

The chain is built from TRBV7-9 and TRBJ1-2, with D unresolved. From germline, CDR1 is SEHNR and CDR2 FQNEAQ (reference sequence). The CDR3 spans 13 residues. Trimming took 4 bases from V and 8 from J, leaving 14 bases between them. The CDR3 reads CASSSSGPGGYTF. CDR3 coding DNA: TGTGCCAGCAGCTCCTCAGGCCCCGGGGGCTACACCTTC. Combining the CDR3 with reference TRBV7-9 and TRBJ1-2 gives the whole variable domain DTGVSQNPRHKITKRGQNVTFRCDPISEHNRLYWYRQTLGQGPEFLTYFQNEAQLEKSRLLSDRFSAERPKGSFSTLEIQRTEQGDSAMYLCASSSSGPGGYTFGSGTRLTVV.

The chain joins TRBV5-1 to TRBJ1-6; D is unclear. Trimming took off 2 bases at V and 5 bases at J, with 8 bases between the two ends. The length of the CDR3 is 14 residues. CDR1 is SGHRS and CDR2 is YFSETQ in the germline V gene. This CDR3 is CASSFASDNSPLHF. CDR3 in DNA: TGCGCCAGCAGCTTCGCCTCAGATAATTCACCCCTCCACTTT.

The rearrangement joins TRBV19 to TRBJ1-4, with a weak D call TRBD1 (5 bases). Germline V gene lookup returns CDR1 LNHDA and CDR2 SQIVND (reference sequence). V lost 5 bases to trimming and J lost 7 bases, with 11 bases between them. The CDR3 is 13 amino acids. DNA of the CDR3: TGTGCCAGTAGTGCCCAGGGCGGTGAAAAACTGTTTTTT. This gives the protein CASSAQGGEKLFF.

V is TRBV5-1 and J is TRBJ2-3, with 7 bases identical to TRBD2. From germline, CDR1 is SGHRS and CDR2 YFSETQ. This CDR3 is built from 15 residues. CDR3: CAGSITGGRTDTQYF. CDR3 sequence (DNA): TGCGCGGGCAGCATTACGGGGGGTCGCACAGATACGCAGTATTTT.

The rearrangement links TRBV18 to TRBJ1-1; unclear D gene. The V gene lost 6 bases and the J gene lost 1 base, with 21 bases spanning the gap. Germline V gene sequence: CDR1 KGHSH, CDR2 LQKENI. The CDR3 runs 17 residues. The CDR3 loop reads CASSKRLPEPPNTEAFF. The DNA of the CDR3 is TGTGCCAGCTCGAAGCGCTTGCCAGAACCCCCGAACACTGAAGCTTTCTTT.

The chain joins TRBV2 to TRBJ1-1; 8 bases are shared with TRBD1. The CDR3 length is 13 residues. Germline V CDR1 and CDR2: SNHLY, FYNNEI. Trimming removed 3 bases from V and 9 bases from J; junction bases left unmatched: 6. DNA of the CDR3: TGTGCCAGCAGTGATAACGGACAGGGCAAAGCTTTCTTT. The encoded protein is CASSDNGQGKAFF.

The chain employs TRBV4-3 and TRBJ2-1; TRBD1 matches at 9 bases. The germline V gene has CDR1 LGHNA and CDR2 YSLEER. The V and J ends lost 3 bases and 6 bases, in that order; junction bases with no gene match: 9. The CDR3 is 16 residues long. The CDR3 here is CASSHTGTGNANEQFF. CDR3 coding DNA: TGCGCCAGCAGCCATACCGGGACAGGGAATGCCAATGAGCAGTTCTTC.

A single count supports this clone. The chain combines TRBV4-1 with TRBJ2-3; 9 nucleotides align to TRBD2. Germline CDR1 MGHRA, CDR2 YSYEKL. The length of the CDR3 is 15 residues. Trimming at V came to 4 bases and at J to 5 bases, leaving 7 bases not matched to a gene. The CDR3: CASSRIAGEGDTQYF. In nucleotides, the CDR3 is TGCGCCAGCAGCCGAATAGCGGGGGAGGGAGATACGCAGTATTTT.